This T cell receptor beta chain was recorded in a study of Ad26.COV2.S vaccination and SARS-CoV-2 variants. Background on the study: A participant enrolled in the COV1001 Ad26.COV2.S trial arm provided the sample. Doses of Ad26.COV2.S were injected into muscle once or twice, 56 days apart.

The treatment was: approximately 18 received Ad26.COV2.S at low or high dose, single or two shots; about 5 received placebo; per-sample allocation not given. Day 63 after the first injection of vaccine or placebo was the sampling time. Measured with immunoSEQ multiplex PCR; TCRdb has only the in-frame clones, and not every one. The sample yields over 350,000 clones, roughly nine tenths seen once. CDR1 and CDR2 from the germline V gene are LGHDT and YNNKEL (reference sequence). There are 14 residues in the CDR3. Trimming removed 1 base at V and 9 bases at J, with 13 bases between. The chain employs TRBV3-1 (or the pseudogene TRBV3-2) and TRBJ2-1, with a tentative D call TRBD1 (7 bases). The sample here was peripheral blood, taken in a trial of Ad26.COV2.S vaccine versus placebo. The TCR comes from a person aged 18-65 years who received the Ad26.COV2.S COVID-19 vaccine or a placebo. CDR3: CASSQGGTVGEQFF. The CDR3, as DNA: TGTGCCAGCAGCCAAGGCGGGACAGTAGGTGAGCAGTTCTTC.